The 2 T cell receptor beta chains listed next were all sequenced from one sample in a study of blood T cell repertoires in COVID-19. The data were produced by immunoSEQ multiplex PCR, yet TCRdb's version contains in-frame clones alone and is incomplete. The sample yields some 200,000 clones, 82% seen once. What was sequenced was peripheral blood. The receptors come from a woman between 65 and 79 years old with COVID-19, enrolled during active disease.

The chain employs TRBV7-2 and TRBJ1-6, with 7 bases that match TRBD1. V dropped 5 bases and J dropped 8; count of bases not matched to a gene: 9. This CDR3 region has 15 residues. CDR1 is SGHTA, CDR2 FQGNSA, per germline. CDR3 sequence reads: CASSLWGQRDSPLHF. The DNA of the CDR3 is TGTGCCAGCAGCCTATGGGGACAGCGGGATTCACCCCTCCACTTT.

Only a few counts were recorded for this clone. The genes are TRBV27 and TRBJ2-3; 7 bases align to TRBD1. The junction had 2 bases not matched to a gene; V was cut back by 4 bases and J by 1 base. CDR1 is MNHEY, CDR2 SMNVEV, per germline (reference sequence). This CDR3 comprises 14 residues. The CDR3 nucleotides read TGTGCCAGCAGTTGGGGGACAGGCACAGATACGCAGTATTTT. Translating gives CASSWGTGTDTQYF.